The source of this T cell receptor (beta chain) is a study of PD-L1 blockade in urothelial cancer. For the study at large: Blood analysis was done at 3 weeks (second dose) and 6 weeks after treatment began.

Sequenced by immunoSEQ multiplex PCR; TCRdb stores in-frame clones only, minus some. The top ten hold about 1.8% of the sample, which has some 120,000 clones, more than 85% seen once. The time point denotes: peripheral blood 6 weeks after treatment start. Unmatched junction bases numbered 24, after V lost 6 bases and J lost 4 bases. The V gene's germline CDR1 is LGHNA and CDR2 YNFKEQ. The CDR3 totals 19 residues. The chain links TRBV4-2 to TRBJ2-7, with TRBD1 matching over 7 bases. Sequenced material: PBMCs, taken around atezolizumab (anti-PD-L1) treatment. The receptor comes from a man in his sixties with urothelial cancer. DNA of the CDR3: TGTGCCAGCAGTCCAAGCCCCCTCAGGGGGTCCCTTTTCTCTTACGAGCAGTACTTC. This translates into CASSPSPLRGSLFSYEQYF.